This T cell receptor (beta chain) is drawn from a study of identical twins. CDR1 and CDR2 (germline): SNHLY, FYNNEI. The CDR3 consists of 14 residues. V lost 1 base and J 0 bases, leaving 6 bases between the germline ends. TCRdb reanalysed the 5' RACE reads using MiXCR and keeps one entry per CDR3 protein. Here the sample spans about 530,000 distinct CDR3 sequences, roughly 15% being singletons. These data are also associated with another study on yellow fever vaccine responses in identical twins.

The source is a woman aged 18-35 years in good health. Sequencing input: CD4+ T cells sorted from blood. The chain carries TRBV2 and TRBJ1-1; no firm D call. CDR3 nucleotides: TGTGCCAGCAGTGAAGGGGGTATGAACACTGAAGCTTTCTTT. Translating it yields CASSEGGMNTEAFF.